The 8 T cell receptor beta chains presented below share a single source sample, sequenced in a study of blood T cell repertoires in COVID-19. Sequencing used immunoSEQ multiplex PCR; TCRdb keeps in-frame clones, though not all of them. This sample carries tens of thousands of clones, 81% of them seen once, and the ten largest clones take more than 30%. The sequencing input was peripheral blood. These receptors originate from a man in his sixties with COVID-19, enrolled during active disease.

The chain combines TRBV5-4 with TRBJ2-7, with 8 bases fitting TRBD2. Trimming took 6 bases from V and 7 from J; bases not matched to a gene: 9. CDR1 is SGHNT, CDR2 YYREEE, per germline (reference sequence). This CDR3 has 13 amino acids. As DNA, the CDR3 is TGTGCCAGCAAGCGGGAGTCGGGAGCGGAGCAGTACTTC. It translates to CASKRESGAEQYF.

V and J are TRBV5-4 and TRBJ1-1; weak D call: TRBD1 (6 bases). V dropped 4 bases and J dropped 3 bases, with 16 bases sitting between them. Germline V lookup: CDR1 SGHNT, CDR2 YYREEE (reference sequence). The CDR3 sequence is 15 residues long. The CDR3: CASSTAQGRDTEAFF. DNA of the CDR3: TGTGCCAGCAGCACCGCACAGGGCAGGGACACTGAAGCTTTCTTT.

The CDR3 nucleotides are TGCGCCAGCAGCCAAGAAACTAGCGGGAGCTTTCAGCAGTTCTTC. This translates into CASSQETSGSFQQFF. The gene calls are TRBV4-3 and TRBJ2-1; 11 bases align to TRBD2. After removal of 0 bases from V and 11 bases from J, the junction contained 6 bases not matched to a gene. CDR1 and CDR2 (germline): LGHNA, YSLEER. The CDR3 has 15 residues.

This rearrangement joins TRBV12-3 or TRBV12-4 to TRBJ2-7, with a tentative D call TRBD1 (7 bases). Trimming shortened V by 6 bases and J by 7 bases, and 10 bases separated the two germline ends. The length of the CDR3 is 11 residues. The CDR3 bases are TGTGCCAGCAGATCAGGGGGGGAGCAGTACTTC. Encoded protein: CASRSGGEQYF.

The V and J genes are TRBV27 and TRBJ1-2, with D uncertain. The CDR3 is 14 residues long. Germline CDR1 reads MNHEY; CDR2 reads SMNVEV (reference sequence). V lost 3 bases to trimming and J lost 5 bases, with 13 bases between them. CDR3 nucleotide sequence: TGTGCCAGCAGTTTTGCGGGGAATGGGTATGGCTACACCTTC. Protein product: CASSFAGNGYGYTF.

V gene TRBV10-3 combines with J gene TRBJ1-6; the D is unclear. The CDR3 is 16 amino acids. V lost 6 bases, J lost 6 bases, and 18 bases lay in between. Germline V gives CDR1 ENHRY, CDR2 SYGVKD. CDR3 sequence: CAIRSPGVLGNSPLHF. CDR3 DNA sequence: TGTGCCATCAGATCCCCCGGGGTTTTAGGTAATTCACCCCTCCACTTT.

The chain recombines TRBV28 with TRBJ2-3; D gene unclear. In germline, CDR1 is MDHEN, CDR2 SYDVKM. Deletions cut 5 bases from V and 2 bases from J, with 14 bases between. The CDR3 loop spans 15 amino acids. CDR3 nucleotide sequence: TGTGCCAGCAGTCCTTACGGGTACAACACAGATACGCAGTATTTT. Its translation is CASSPYGYNTDTQYF.

This rearrangement joins TRBV5-1 to TRBJ1-4; TRBD1 agrees at 9 bases. The CDR3 is made up of 15 amino acids. Germline V CDR1 and CDR2: SGHRS, YFSETQ. V dropped 1 base and J dropped 7; count of bases not matched to a gene: 5. The CDR3 loop is CASSLRTGETEKLFF. The CDR3 region has the DNA TGCGCCAGCAGCTTGCGGACAGGGGAAACTGAAAAACTGTTTTTT.